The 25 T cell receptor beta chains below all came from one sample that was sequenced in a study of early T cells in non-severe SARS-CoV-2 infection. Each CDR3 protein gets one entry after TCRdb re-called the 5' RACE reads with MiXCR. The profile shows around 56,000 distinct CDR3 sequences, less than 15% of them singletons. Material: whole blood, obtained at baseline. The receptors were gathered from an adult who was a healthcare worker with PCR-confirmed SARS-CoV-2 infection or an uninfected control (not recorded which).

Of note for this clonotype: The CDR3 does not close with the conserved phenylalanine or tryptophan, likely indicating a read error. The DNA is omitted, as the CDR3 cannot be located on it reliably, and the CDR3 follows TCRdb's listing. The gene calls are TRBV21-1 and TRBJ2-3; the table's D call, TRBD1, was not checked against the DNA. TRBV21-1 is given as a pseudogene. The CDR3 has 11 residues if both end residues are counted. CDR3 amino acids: CASSPGVQALG.

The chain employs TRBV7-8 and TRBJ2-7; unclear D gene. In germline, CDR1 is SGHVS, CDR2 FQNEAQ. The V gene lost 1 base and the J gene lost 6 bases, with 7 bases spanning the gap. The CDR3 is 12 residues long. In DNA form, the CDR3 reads TGTGCCAGCAGCTTAGACTCCCCCGAGCAGTACTTC. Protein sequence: CASSLDSPEQYF.

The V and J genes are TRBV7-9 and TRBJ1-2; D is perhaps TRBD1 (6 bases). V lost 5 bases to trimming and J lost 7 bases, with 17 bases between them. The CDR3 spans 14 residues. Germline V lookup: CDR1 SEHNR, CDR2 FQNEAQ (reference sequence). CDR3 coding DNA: TGTGCCAGCAGCCCCGGACAGAGCCCTGGTGGCTACACCTTC. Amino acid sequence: CASSPGQSPGGYTF.

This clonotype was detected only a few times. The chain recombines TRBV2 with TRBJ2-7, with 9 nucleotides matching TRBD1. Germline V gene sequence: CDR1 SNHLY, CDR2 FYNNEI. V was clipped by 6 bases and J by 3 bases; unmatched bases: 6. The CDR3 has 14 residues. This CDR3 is CASSSGTGYYEQYF. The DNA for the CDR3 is TGTGCCAGCAGCTCCGGGACAGGGTACTACGAGCAGTACTTC.

The CDR3 DNA is TGTGCCACCAGTGTAGGCGGAAGCTACGAGCAGTACTTC. It translates to CATSVGGSYEQYF. The rearrangement links TRBV24-1 to TRBJ2-7; D gene ambiguous. V shed 5 bases and J shed 3 bases, with 10 bases lying between them. The V gene's germline CDR1 is KGHDR and CDR2 SFDVKD. The CDR3 covers 13 residues.

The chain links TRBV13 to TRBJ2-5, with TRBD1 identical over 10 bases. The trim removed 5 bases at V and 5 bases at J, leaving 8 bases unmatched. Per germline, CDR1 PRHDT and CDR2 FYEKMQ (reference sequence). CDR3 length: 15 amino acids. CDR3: CASSKPGQGPETQYF. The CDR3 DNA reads TGTGCCAGCAGCAAGCCGGGACAGGGGCCGGAGACCCAGTACTTC.

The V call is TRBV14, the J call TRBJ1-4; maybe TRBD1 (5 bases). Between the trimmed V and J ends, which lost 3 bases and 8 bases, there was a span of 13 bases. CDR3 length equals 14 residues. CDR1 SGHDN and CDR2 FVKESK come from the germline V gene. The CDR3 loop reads CASSHGTGREKLFF. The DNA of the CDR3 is TGTGCCAGCAGCCATGGTACAGGAAGAGAAAAACTGTTTTTT.

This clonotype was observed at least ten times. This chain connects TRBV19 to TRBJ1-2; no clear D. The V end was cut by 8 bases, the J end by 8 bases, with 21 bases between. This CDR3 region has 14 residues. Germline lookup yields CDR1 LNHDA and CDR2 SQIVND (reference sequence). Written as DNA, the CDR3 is TGTGCCAGTTCTCTCAACATCCCTATAAGGGGCTACACCTTC. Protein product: CASSLNIPIRGYTF.

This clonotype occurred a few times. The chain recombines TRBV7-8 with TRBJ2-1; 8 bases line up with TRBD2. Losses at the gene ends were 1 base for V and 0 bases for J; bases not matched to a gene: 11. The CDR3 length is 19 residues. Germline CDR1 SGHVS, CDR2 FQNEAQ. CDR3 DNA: TGTGCCAGCAGCTTAGACCCCTCAGAGCGGGGGCACTCCTACAATGAGCAGTTCTTC. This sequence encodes CASSLDPSERGHSYNEQFF.

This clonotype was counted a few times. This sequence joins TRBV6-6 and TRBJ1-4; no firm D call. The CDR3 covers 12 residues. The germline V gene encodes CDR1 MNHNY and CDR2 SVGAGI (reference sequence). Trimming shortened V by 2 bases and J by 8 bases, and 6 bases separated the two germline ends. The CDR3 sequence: CASSYPGEKLFF. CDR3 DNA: TGTGCCAGCAGTTACCCTGGCGAAAAACTGTTTTTT.

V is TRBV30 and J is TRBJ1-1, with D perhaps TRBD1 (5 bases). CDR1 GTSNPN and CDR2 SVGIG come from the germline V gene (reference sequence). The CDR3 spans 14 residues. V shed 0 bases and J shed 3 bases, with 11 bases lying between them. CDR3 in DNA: TGTGCCTGGAGTGTAGGAGGGGCGGACACTGAAGCTTTCTTT. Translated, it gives CAWSVGGADTEAFF.

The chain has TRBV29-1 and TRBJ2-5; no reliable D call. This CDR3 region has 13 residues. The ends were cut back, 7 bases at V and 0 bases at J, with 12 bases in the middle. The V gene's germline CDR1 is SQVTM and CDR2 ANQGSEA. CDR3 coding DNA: TGCAGCGAGAGGCGACCGTACCAAGAGACCCAGTACTTC. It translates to CSERRPYQETQYF.

As DNA, the CDR3 is TGTGCCAGCAGCTTAGCAGAAACCGGGGAGCTGTTTTTT. Encoded protein: CASSLAETGELFF. The genes are TRBV7-2 and TRBJ2-2; D call uncertain. The length of the CDR3 is 13 residues. The V end lost 0 bases, the J end lost 5 bases, and 4 bases lay between the germline ends. In germline, CDR1 is SGHTA, CDR2 FQGNSA.

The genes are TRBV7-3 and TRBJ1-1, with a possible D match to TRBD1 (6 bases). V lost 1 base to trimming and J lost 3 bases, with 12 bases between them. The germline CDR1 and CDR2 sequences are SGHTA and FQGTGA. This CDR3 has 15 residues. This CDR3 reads CASSLMGAKDTEAFF. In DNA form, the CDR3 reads TGTGCCAGCAGCTTAATGGGGGCAAAGGACACTGAAGCTTTCTTT.

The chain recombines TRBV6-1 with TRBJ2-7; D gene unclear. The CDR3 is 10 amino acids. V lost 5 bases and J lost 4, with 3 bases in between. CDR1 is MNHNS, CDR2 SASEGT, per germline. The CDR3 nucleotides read TGTGCCAGCAGTCGATACGAGCAGTACTTC. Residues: CASSRYEQYF.

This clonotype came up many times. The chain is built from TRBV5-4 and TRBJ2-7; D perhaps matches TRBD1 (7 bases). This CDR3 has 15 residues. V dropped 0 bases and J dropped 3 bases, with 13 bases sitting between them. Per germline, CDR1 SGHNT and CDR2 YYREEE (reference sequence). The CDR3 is CASSLAPGGSYEQYF. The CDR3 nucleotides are TGTGCCAGCAGCTTGGCACCAGGGGGGAGCTACGAGCAGTACTTC. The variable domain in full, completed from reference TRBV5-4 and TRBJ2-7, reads ETGVTQSPTHLIKTRGQQVTLRCSSQSGHNTVSWYQQALGQGPQFIFQYYREEENGRGNFPPRFSGLQFPNYSSELNVNALELDDSALYLCASSLAPGGSYEQYFGPGTRLTVT.

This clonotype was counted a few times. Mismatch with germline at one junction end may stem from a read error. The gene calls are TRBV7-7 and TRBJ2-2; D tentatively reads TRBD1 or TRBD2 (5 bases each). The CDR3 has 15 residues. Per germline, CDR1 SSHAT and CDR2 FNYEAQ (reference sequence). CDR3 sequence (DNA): TGTGCTAGCAGCTTAACCGGGACGGACACCGGGGAGCTGTTTTTT. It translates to CASSLTGTDTGELFF.

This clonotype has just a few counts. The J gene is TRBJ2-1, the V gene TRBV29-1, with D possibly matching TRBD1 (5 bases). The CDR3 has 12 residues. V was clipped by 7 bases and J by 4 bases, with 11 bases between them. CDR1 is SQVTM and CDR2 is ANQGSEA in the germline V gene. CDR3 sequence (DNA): TGCAGCGGGCGACAGTCTTACAATGAGCAGTTCTTC. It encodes CSGRQSYNEQFF.

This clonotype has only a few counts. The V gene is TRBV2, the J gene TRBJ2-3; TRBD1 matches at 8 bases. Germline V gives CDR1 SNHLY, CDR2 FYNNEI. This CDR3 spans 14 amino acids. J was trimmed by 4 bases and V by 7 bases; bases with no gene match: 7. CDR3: CASKTGELSDTQYF. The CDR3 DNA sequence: TGTGCCAGCAAGACAGGGGAGTTATCAGATACGCAGTATTTT.

The CDR3 loop reads CASSLSREDTQYF. The CDR3 DNA reads TGTGCCAGCAGCTTAAGCAGGGAGGATACGCAGTATTTT. The chain joins TRBV7-3 to TRBJ2-3; D tentatively reads TRBD1 or TRBD2 (5 bases each). The CDR3 has 13 residues. Between the trimmed V and J ends, which lost 1 base and 6 bases, there was a span of 8 bases. Per the germline V gene, CDR1 is SGHTA and CDR2 is FQGTGA. The full variable domain, rest sourced from reference TRBV7-3 and TRBJ2-3, is GAGVSQTPSNKVTEKGKYVELRCDPISGHTALYWYRQSLGQGPEFLIYFQGTGAADDSGLPNDRFFAVRPEGSVSTLKIQRTERGDSAVYLCASSLSREDTQYFGPGTRLTVL.

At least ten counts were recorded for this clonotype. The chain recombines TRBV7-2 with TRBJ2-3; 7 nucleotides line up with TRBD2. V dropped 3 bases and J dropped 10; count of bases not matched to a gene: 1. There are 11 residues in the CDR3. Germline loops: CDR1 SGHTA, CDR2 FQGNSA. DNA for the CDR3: TGTGCCAGCAGCTTGGGAGGGGCGCAGTATTTT. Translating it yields CASSLGGAQYF.

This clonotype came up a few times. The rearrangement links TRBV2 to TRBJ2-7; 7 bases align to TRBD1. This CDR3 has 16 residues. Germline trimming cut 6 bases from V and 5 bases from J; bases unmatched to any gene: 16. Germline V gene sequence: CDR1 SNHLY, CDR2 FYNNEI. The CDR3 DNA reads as TGTGCCAGCAGCCAAAACCCCAGACAGGGTTTGCACGAGCAGTACTTC. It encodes CASSQNPRQGLHEQYF. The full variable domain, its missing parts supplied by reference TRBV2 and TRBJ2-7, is EPEVTQTPSHQVTQMGQEVILRCVPISNHLYFYWYRQILGQKVEFLVSFYNNEISEKSEIFDDQFSVERPDGSNFTLKIRSTKLEDSAMYFCASSQNPRQGLHEQYFGPGTRLTVT.

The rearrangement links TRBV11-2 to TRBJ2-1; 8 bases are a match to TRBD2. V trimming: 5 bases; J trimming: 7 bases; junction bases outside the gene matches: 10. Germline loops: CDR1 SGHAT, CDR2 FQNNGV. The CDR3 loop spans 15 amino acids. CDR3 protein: CASSPGVAGSNEQFF. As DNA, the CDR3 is TGTGCCAGCAGCCCCGGGGTAGCGGGGAGTAATGAGCAGTTCTTC. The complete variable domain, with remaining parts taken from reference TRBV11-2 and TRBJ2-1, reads EAGVAQSPRYKIIEKRQSVAFWCNPISGHATLYWYQQILGQGPKLLIQFQNNGVVDDSQLPKDRFSAERLKGVDSTLKIQPAKLEDSAVYLCASSPGVAGSNEQFFGPGTRLTVL.

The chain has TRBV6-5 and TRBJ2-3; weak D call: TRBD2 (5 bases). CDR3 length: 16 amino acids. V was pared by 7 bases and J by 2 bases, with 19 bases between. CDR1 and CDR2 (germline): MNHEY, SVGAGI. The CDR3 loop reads CASTPRPGTYTDTQYF. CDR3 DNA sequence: TGTGCCAGCACTCCACGCCCGGGAACCTACACAGATACGCAGTATTTT.

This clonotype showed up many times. CDR3 protein: CARLQGSSADTQYF. For the CDR3, the DNA is TGTGCCAGACTACAGGGGTCGAGCGCAGATACGCAGTATTTT. The chain uses TRBV14 and TRBJ2-3; 7 bases line up with TRBD1. V trimming: 9 bases; J trimming: 4 bases; junction bases outside the gene matches: 10. Germline-derived CDR1 and CDR2 are SGHDN and FVKESK. CDR3 length equals 14 residues.